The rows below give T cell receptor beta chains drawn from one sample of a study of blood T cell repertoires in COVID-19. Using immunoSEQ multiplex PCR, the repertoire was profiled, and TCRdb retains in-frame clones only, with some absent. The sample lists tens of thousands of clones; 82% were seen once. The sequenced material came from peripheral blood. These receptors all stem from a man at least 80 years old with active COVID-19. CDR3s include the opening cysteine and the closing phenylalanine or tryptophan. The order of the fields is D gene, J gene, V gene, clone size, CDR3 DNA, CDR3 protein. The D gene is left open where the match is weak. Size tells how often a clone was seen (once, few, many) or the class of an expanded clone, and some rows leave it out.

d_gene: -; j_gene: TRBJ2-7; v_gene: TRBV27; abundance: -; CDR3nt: TGTGCCAGCCGCGGGGGCGGAGAGCAGTACTTC; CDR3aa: CASRGGGEQYF
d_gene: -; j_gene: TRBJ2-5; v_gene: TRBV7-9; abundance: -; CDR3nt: TGTGCCAGCAGCCCCAGATCTCGACAGTACCAAGAGACCCAGTACTTC; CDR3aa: CASSPRSRQYQETQYF
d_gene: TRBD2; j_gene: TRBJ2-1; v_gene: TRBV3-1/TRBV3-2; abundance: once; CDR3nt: TGTGCCAGCAGACTTAGCGGGAATCCTAGCAATGAGCAGTTCTTC; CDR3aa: CASRLSGNPSNEQFF
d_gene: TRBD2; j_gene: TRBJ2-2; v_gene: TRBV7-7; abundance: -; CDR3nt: TGTGCCAGCAGCCCAGCGGGGGGGACCACCGGGGAGCTGTTTTTT; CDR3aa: CASSPAGGTTGELFF
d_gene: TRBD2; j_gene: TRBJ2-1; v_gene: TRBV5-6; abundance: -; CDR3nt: TGTGCCAGCAGCTCCGACGAACCTAGCGGGAGGGGCAAGACACAGTTCTTC; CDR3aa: CASSSDEPSGRGKTQFF
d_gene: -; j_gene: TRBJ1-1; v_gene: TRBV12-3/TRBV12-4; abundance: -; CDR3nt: TGTGCCAGCAGCGTGAACACTGAAGCTTTCTTT; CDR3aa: CASSVNTEAFF
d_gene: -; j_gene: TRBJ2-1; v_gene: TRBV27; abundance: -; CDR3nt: TGTGCCAGCAGTCGACTACACAATGAGCAGTTCTTC; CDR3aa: CASSRLHNEQFF
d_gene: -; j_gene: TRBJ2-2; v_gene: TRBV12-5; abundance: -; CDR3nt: TGTGCTAGTGGTTCTGAAAGGAGGGATTTCCTCGAAACCGGGGAGCTGTTTTTT; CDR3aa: CASGSERRDFLETGELFF
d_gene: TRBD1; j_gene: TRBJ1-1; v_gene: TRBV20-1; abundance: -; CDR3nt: TGCAGTGCTCCGCGCCGGGACAGGCCGACTTTT; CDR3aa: CSAPRRDRPTF
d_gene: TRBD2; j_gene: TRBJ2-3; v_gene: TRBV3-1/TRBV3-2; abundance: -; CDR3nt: TGTGCCAGCAGTACCGAGCGGGGGGGCCAAGATACGCAGTATTTT; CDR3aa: CASSTERGGQDTQYF